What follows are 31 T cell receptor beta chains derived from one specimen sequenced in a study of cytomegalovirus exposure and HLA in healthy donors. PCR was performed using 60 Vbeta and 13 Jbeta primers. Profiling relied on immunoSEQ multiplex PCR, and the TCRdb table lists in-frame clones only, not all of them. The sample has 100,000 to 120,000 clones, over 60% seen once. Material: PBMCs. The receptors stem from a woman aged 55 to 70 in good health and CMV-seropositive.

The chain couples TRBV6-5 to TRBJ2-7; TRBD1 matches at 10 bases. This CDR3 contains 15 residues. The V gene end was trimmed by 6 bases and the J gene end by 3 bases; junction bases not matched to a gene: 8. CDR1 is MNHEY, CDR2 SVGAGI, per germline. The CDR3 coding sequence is TGTGCCAGCAGGACGGACAGGGGGGATTTCTACGAGCAGTACTTC. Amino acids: CASRTDRGDFYEQYF.

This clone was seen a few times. CDR3 protein: CASSPVHEANEKLFF. As DNA, the CDR3 is TGTGCCAGCAGCCCGGTACACGAGGCTAATGAAAAACTGTTTTTT. The rearrangement joins TRBV7-9 to TRBJ1-4; D not resolved. The CDR3 runs to 15 residues. The V end lost 5 bases, the J end lost 3 bases, and 13 bases lay between the germline ends. Germline lookup yields CDR1 SEHNR and CDR2 FQNEAQ (reference sequence).

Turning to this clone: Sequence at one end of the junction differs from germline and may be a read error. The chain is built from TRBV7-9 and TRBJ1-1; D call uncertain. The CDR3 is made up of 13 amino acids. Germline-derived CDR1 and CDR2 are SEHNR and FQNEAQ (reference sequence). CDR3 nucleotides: TGTTCCAGCAGCTTGCATATCATACCGGGGGCTTTCTTT. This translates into CSSSLHIIPGAFF.

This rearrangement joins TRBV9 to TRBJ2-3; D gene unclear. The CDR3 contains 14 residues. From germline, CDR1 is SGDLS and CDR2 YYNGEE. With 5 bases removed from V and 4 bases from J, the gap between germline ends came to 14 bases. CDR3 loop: CASRKRGEADTQYF. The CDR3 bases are TGTGCCAGCAGGAAACGCGGCGAGGCAGATACGCAGTATTTT.

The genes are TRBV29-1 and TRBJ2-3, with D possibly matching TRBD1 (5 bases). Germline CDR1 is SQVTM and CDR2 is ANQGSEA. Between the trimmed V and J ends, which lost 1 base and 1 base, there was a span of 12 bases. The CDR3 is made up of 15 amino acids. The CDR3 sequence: CSVEGNLGGTDTQYF. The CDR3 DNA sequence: TGCAGCGTTGAAGGGAACCTAGGGGGCACAGATACGCAGTATTTT.

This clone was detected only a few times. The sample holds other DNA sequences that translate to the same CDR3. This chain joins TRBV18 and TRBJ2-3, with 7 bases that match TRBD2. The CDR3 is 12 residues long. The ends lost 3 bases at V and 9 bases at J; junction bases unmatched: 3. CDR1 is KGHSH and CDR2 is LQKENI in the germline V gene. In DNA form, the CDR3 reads TGTGCCAGCTCACCGGGGAGGGACACGCAGTATTTT. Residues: CASSPGRDTQYF.

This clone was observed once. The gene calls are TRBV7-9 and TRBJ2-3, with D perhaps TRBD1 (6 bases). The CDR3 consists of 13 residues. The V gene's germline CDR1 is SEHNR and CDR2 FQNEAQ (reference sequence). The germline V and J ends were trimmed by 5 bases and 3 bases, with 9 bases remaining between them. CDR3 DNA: TGTGCCAGCAGCGATACAGGGACAGATACGCAGTATTTT. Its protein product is CASSDTGTDTQYF.

The CDR3 sequence: CASSLLGQISTDTQYF. In nucleotides, the CDR3 is TGTGCCAGCAGCTTGCTGGGACAGATTAGCACAGATACGCAGTATTTT. V is TRBV7-9 and J is TRBJ2-3; 7 bases are shared with TRBD1. The CDR3 spans 16 residues. Unmatched junction bases numbered 6, after V lost 3 bases and J lost 0 bases. CDR1 and CDR2 (germline): SEHNR, FQNEAQ (reference sequence).

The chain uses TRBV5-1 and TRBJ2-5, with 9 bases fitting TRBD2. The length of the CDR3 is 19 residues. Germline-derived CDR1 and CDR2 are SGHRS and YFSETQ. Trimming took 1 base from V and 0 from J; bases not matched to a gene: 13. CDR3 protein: CASSLRLGVTSGYQETQYF. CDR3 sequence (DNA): TGCGCCAGCAGCTTGAGACTCGGGGTGACTAGCGGTTACCAAGAGACCCAGTACTTC.

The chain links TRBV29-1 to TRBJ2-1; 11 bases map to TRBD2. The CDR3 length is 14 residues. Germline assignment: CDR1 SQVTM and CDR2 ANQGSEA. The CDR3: CSVTSGGSYNEQFF. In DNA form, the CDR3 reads TGCAGTGTAACTAGCGGGGGATCCTACAATGAGCAGTTCTTC.

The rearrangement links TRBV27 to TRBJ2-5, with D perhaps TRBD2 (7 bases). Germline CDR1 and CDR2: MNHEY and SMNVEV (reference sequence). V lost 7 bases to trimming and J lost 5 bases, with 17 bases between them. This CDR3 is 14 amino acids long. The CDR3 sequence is CASNPRWGGETQYF. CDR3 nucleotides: TGTGCCAGCAACCCCAGATGGGGGGGCGAGACCCAGTACTTC.

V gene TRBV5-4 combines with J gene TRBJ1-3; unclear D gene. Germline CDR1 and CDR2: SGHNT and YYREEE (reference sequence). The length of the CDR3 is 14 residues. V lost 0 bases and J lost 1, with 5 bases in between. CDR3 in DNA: TGTGCCAGCAGCTTGGCCGGTTCTGGAAACACCATATATTTT. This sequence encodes CASSLAGSGNTIYF. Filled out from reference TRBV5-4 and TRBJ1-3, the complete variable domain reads ETGVTQSPTHLIKTRGQQVTLRCSSQSGHNTVSWYQQALGQGPQFIFQYYREEENGRGNFPPRFSGLQFPNYSSELNVNALELDDSALYLCASSLAGSGNTIYFGEGSWLTVV.

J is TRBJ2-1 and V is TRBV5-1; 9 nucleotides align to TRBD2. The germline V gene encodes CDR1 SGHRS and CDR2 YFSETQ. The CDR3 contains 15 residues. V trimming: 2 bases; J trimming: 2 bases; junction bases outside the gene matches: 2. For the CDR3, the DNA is TGCGCCAGCAGCTTCTTAGCGGGAGCCTACAATGAGCAGTTCTTC. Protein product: CASSFLAGAYNEQFF.

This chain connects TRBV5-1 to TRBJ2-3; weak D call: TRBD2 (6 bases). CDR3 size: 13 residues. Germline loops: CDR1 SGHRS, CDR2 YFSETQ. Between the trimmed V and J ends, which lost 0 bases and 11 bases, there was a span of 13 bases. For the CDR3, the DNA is TGCGCCAGCAGCTTGGCCCGCGGGACTGAGCAGTATTTT. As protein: CASSLARGTEQYF.

This chain's CDR3 is CASGQTGTYTAYEQYF. DNA for the CDR3: TGTGCTAGTGGCCAGACAGGGACGTATACTGCCTACGAGCAGTACTTC. The chain joins TRBV12-5 to TRBJ2-7; 7 bases align to TRBD1. The CDR3 has 16 residues. Trimming removed 6 bases from V and 2 bases from J; junction bases left unmatched: 13. Germline V gives CDR1 LGHNT, CDR2 FRNRAP. The whole variable domain, filled in from reference TRBV12-5 and TRBJ2-7, reads DARVTQTPRHKVTEMGQEVTMRCQPILGHNTVFWYRQTMMQGLELLAYFRNRAPLDDSGMPKDRFSAEMPDATLATLKIQPSEPRDSAVYFCASGQTGTYTAYEQYFGPGTRLTVT.

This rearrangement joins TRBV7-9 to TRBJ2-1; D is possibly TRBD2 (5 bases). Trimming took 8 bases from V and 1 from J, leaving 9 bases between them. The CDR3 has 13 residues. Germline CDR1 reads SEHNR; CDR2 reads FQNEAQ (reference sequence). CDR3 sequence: CASLRASYNEQFF. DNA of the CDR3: TGTGCCAGCCTGAGGGCTTCCTACAATGAGCAGTTCTTC.

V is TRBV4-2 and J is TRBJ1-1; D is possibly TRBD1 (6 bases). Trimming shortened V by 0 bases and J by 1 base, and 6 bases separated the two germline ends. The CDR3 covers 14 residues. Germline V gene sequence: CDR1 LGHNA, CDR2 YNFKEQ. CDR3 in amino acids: CASSQEDRNTEAFF. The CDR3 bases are TGTGCCAGCAGCCAAGAGGACAGGAACACTGAAGCTTTCTTT.

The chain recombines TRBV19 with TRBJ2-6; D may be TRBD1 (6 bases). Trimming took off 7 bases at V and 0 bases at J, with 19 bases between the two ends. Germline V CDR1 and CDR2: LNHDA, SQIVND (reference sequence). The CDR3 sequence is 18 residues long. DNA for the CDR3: TGTGCCAGTATCAAGATGGCAGGGGCCCGCTCTGGGGCCAACGTCCTGACTTTC. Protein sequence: CASIKMAGARSGANVLTF.

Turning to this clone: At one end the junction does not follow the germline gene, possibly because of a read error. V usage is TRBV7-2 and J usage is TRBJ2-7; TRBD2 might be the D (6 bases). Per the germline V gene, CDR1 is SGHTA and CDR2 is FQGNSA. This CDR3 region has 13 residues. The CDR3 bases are TGTGCCAGCAGCCCGTTTTCTGCAGCGGGCTTTTTTTTC. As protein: CASSPFSAAGFFF.

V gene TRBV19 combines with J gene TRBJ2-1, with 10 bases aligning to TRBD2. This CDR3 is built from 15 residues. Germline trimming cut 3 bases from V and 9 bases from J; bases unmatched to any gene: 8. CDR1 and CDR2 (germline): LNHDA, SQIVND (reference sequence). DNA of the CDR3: TGTGCCAGTAGTATTTTCAGCGGGAGGGCGGGTGAGCAGTTCTTC. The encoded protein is CASSIFSGRAGEQFF.

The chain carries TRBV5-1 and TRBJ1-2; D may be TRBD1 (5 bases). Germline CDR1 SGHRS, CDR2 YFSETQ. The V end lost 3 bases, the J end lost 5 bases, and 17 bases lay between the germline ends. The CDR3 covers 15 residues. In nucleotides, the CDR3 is TGCGCCAGCAGCTCGGCGTCGGGGGGATGGTATGGCTACACCTTC. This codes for CASSSASGGWYGYTF.

CDR3 sequence (DNA): TGTGCCAGCAGCGTTAGGGGCCCGCCAGGAGGCTACACCTTC. It translates to CASSVRGPPGGYTF. The chain uses TRBV7-9 and TRBJ1-2, with D possibly TRBD1 on 5 matching bases. The germline V gene has CDR1 SEHNR and CDR2 FQNEAQ (reference sequence). Between the trimmed V and J ends, which lost 5 bases and 8 bases, there was a span of 18 bases. The CDR3 spans 14 residues.

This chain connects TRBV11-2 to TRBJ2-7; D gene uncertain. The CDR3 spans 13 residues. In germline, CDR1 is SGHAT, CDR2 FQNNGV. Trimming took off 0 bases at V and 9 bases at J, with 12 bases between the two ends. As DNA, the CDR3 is TGTGCCAGCAGCTTAGAAGTAGCCCTCCCGCAGTACTTC. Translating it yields CASSLEVALPQYF.

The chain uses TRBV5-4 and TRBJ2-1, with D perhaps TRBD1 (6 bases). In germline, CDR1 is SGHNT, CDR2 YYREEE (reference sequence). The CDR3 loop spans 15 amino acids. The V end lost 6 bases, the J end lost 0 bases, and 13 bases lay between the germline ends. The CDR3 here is CASMRTVRSYNEQFF. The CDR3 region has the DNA TGTGCCAGCATGCGGACAGTACGCTCCTACAATGAGCAGTTCTTC.

The DNA of the CDR3 is TGTGCCAGCAGTCCCCGGTGGACCGGGGAGCTGTTTTTT. Translation gives CASSPRWTGELFF. The chain recombines TRBV27 with TRBJ2-2, with no clear D. CDR3 length: 13 residues. CDR1 is MNHEY, CDR2 SMNVEV, per germline (reference sequence). V dropped 5 bases and J dropped 5 bases, with 9 bases sitting between them.

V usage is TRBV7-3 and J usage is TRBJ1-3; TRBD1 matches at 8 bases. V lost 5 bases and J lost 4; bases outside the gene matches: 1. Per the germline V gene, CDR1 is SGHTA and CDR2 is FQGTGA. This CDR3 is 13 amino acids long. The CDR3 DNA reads TGTGCCAGCAGCCGGGACAGGGGAAACACCATATATTTT. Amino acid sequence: CASSRDRGNTIYF.

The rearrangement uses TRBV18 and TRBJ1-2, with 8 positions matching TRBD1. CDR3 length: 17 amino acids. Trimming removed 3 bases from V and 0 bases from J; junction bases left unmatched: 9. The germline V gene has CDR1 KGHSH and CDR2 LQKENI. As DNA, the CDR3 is TGTGCCAGCTCACCGCTACAGGGGGGCCACACTAACTATGGCTACACCTTC. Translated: CASSPLQGGHTNYGYTF.

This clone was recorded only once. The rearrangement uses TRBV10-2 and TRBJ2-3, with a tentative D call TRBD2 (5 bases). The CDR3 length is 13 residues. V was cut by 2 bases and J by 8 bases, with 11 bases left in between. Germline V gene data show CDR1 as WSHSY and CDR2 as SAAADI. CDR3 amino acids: CASSEQRVGTQYF. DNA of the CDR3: TGCGCCAGCAGTGAGCAGAGGGTGGGTACGCAGTATTTT.

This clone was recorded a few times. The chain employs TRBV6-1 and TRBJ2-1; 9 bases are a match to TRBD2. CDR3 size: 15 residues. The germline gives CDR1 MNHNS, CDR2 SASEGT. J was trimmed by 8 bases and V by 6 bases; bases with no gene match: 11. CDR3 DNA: TGTGCCAGCAGCTACCCGGGACTAGCAGTCTATGAGCAGTTCTTC. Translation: CASSYPGLAVYEQFF.

The CDR3, as DNA: TGCGCCAGCAGCTTGGGAAGTTGGACAGGGGGATCGGGGGAGCTGTTTTTT. Protein sequence: CASSLGSWTGGSGELFF. The rearrangement joins TRBV5-1 to TRBJ2-2; 10 nucleotides agree with TRBD1. The V segment lost 0 bases and the J segment 8 bases; nucleotides outside the gene matches: 10. CDR1 is SGHRS, CDR2 YFSETQ, per germline. This CDR3 contains 17 residues.

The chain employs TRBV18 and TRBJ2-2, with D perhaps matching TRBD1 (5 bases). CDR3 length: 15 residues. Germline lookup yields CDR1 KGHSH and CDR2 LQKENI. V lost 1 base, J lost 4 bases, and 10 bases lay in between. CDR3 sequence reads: CASSPLQGGTGELFF. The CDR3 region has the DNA TGTGCCAGCTCACCACTGCAGGGCGGCACCGGGGAGCTGTTTTTT.